This T cell receptor (beta chain) was identified during a study of CD8 T cells in Susac syndrome. TCR beta sequencing covered blood CD8+ and CD4+ T cells. As regards this clonotype: Its antigen is still unknown.

Trimming stripped 3 bases from V and 8 bases from J, with 14 bases between. The germline V gene encodes CDR1 DFQATT and CDR2 SNEGSKA (reference sequence). The CDR3 sequence is 13 residues long. Findings of the study overall: As the study acknowledged, the number of individuals who were part of its TCR sequencing and HLA analysis was relatively small.

Random hexamers were used to reverse transcribe the RNA input (0.5 to 1 ug). The authors amplified TCR beta CDR3 across 54 Vbeta and 13 Jbeta using immunoSEQ multiplex PCR. TCRdb redid the calling of the immunoSEQ multiplex PCR reads with MiXCR, one entry per CDR3 protein. Found here are some 450,000 distinct CDR3 sequences, around 83% of them singletons; the top ten hold approximately 0.12%. This chain connects TRBV20-1 to TRBJ2-4; D ambiguous. This clonotype was sampled from a human donor with multiple sclerosis. Sequenced: CD8+ T cells from PBMCs. The CDR3 nucleotides are TGCAGTGCTAGCCCGGCCGGCGGTGACATTCAGTACTTC. This codes for CSASPAGGDIQYF.